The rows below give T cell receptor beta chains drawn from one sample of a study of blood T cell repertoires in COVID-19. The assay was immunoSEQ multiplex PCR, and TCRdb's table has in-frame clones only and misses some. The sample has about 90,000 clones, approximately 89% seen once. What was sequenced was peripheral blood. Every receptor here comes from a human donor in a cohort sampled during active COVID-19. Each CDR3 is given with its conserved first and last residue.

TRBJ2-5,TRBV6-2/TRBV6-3,CASSYGQGFQETQYF
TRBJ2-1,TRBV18,CASSPSGGGGEQFF
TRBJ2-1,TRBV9,CASSPRLAGESYNEQFF
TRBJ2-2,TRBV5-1,CASKGLAGATGELFF
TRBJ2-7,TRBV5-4,CASSPGAGYEQYF
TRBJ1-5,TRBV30,CAWSPGGARPQHF
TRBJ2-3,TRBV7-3,CASSTGGDTQYF
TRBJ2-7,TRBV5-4,CASSSNGGAYEQYF
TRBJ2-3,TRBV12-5,CASGLGIGRPSTDTQYF
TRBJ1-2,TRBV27,CASSPARDGGYTF
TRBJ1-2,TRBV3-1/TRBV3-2,CASSQVMRADHGYTF
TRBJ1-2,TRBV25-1,CASSAGMTGASNYGYTF
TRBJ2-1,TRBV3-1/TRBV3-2,CASSQDRRGQFF
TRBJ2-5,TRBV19,CASSTTSGGAWETQYF
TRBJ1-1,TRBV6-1,CASSEGGDRLYTEAFF
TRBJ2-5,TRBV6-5,CASRGWGVGLQTQYF
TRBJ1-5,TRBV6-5,CASSLGSLEPQHF
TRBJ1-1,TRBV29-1,CSVGGPSPMNTEAFF
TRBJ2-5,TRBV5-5,CASSLAEGLAQETQYF
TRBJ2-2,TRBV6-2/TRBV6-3,CASSYSRRELFF
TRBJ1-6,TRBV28,CASSHRAYNSPLHF
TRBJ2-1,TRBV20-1,CSASGAGSSYNEQFF
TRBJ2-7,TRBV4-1,CASSQERVYEQYF
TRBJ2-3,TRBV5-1,CASSPGTATRTDTQYF
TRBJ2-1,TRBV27,CASSKTISSYNEQFF
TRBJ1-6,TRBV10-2,CASRPAQNSPLHF
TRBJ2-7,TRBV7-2,CASSARQGSYEQYF
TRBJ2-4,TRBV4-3,CASSQERGLAGTLAKNIQYF
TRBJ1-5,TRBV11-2,CASSPRGTGQPQHF
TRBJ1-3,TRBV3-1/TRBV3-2,CASSQDQGSGNTIYF
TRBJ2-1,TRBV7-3,CASSLGRGSYNEQFF
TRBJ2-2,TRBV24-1,CATSDLRQGGTGELFF
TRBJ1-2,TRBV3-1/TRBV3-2,CASSHRMSLDRIF
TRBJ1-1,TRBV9,CASSVVGGNTEAFF
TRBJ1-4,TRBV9,CASKMGGEKLFF
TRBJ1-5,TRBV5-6,CASSLAQGREPQHF
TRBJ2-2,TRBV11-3,CASSRVAGELFF
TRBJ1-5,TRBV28,CASTDRRVQPQHF
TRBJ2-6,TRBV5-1,CASETGIGANVLTF
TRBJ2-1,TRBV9,CASSAFFSGANNEQFF
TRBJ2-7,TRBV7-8,CASSTTGISYEQYF
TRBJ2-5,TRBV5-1,CASNLGTGQETQYF
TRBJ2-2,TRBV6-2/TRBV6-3,CASSPTGVGTGELFF